Given below is one T cell receptor (beta chain) in context. The data were taken from a study of blood T cell repertoires in COVID-19. Profiled with immunoSEQ multiplex PCR; TCRdb holds only in-frame clones, not every one. The profile covers roughly 76,000 clones, with approximately 80% appearing a single time and under 45% taken by the ten largest. The clonotype comes from a woman in her seventies with acute or convalescent COVID-19. Sequencing was performed on peripheral blood.

The DNA for the CDR3 is TGTGCTAGTGGTTTGGAGCTCGAGTACAATGAGCAGTTCTTC. Translating it yields CASGLELEYNEQFF. The chain joins TRBV12-5 to TRBJ2-1; D unresolved. The CDR3 consists of 14 residues. CDR1 LGHNT and CDR2 FRNRAP come from the germline V gene. Trimming removed 1 base from V and 4 bases from J, with 8 bases in between.